This is a list of T cell receptor beta chains from one sample in a study of CD8 T cells in Susac syndrome. One entry per CDR3 protein results from TCRdb running MiXCR on the immunoSEQ multiplex PCR reads. The table includes around 200,000 distinct CDR3 sequences, over 90% detected once. Sequences were obtained from CD8+ T cells from PBMCs. These TCRs come from a human donor with Susac syndrome. The CDR3 runs from the conserved cysteine through the conserved F or W. The D gene is left open where the match is weak.

J gene | V gene | D gene | CDR3 protein | CDR3 DNA
TRBJ2-2 | TRBV7-3 | - | CASSLTSGVEAGELFF | TGTGCCAGCAGCTTAACCTCGGGAGTGGAAGCCGGGGAGCTGTTTTTT
TRBJ1-1 | TRBV6-5 | - | CASSYSRGGQGTEAFF | TGTGCCAGCAGTTACTCGCGGGGGGGGCAAGGGACTGAAGCTTTCTTT
TRBJ2-3 | TRBV6-5 | TRBD1 | CASSDQQGSDTQYF | TGTGCCAGCAGTGATCAACAGGGGTCGGATACGCAGTATTTT
TRBJ2-2 | TRBV12-3/TRBV12-4 | - | CASSFKRNTGELFF | TGTGCCAGCAGTTTTAAGCGGAACACCGGGGAGCTGTTTTTT
TRBJ2-7 | TRBV28 | - | CASSAGQPYEQYF | TGTGCCAGCAGTGCGGGACAGCCCTACGAGCAGTACTTC
TRBJ2-2 | TRBV27 | - | CASSFAKNTGELFF | TGTGCCAGCAGTTTTGCAAAGAACACCGGGGAGCTGTTTTTT
TRBJ2-1 | TRBV4-2 | TRBD2 | CASSQRLAGDSYNEQFF | TGTGCCAGCAGCCAGAGACTAGCGGGGGACTCCTACAATGAGCAGTTCTTC
TRBJ2-6 | TRBV9 | - | CASSVEEGIISGANVLTF | TGTGCCAGCAGCGTAGAAGAGGGGATCATTTCTGGGGCCAACGTCCTGACTTTC
TRBJ2-2 | TRBV7-2 | TRBD2 | CASSLGGGANTGELFF | TGTGCCAGCAGCTTAGGGGGAGGGGCGAACACCGGGGAGCTGTTTTTT
TRBJ2-7 | TRBV4-1 | TRBD2 | CASSQDPLAGSYEQYF | TGCGCCAGCAGCCAAGATCCCCTAGCGGGCTCCTACGAGCAGTACTTC
TRBJ1-1 | TRBV5-1 | TRBD1 | CASTQGQEAFF | TGCGCCAGCACCCAGGGACAGGAAGCTTTCTTT
TRBJ2-5 | TRBV20-1 | TRBD2 | CSARQWGGETQYF | TGCAGTGCTAGACAGTGGGGAGGGGAGACCCAGTACTTC
TRBJ1-1 | TRBV9 | - | CASSWGSDTEAFF | TGTGCCAGCAGCTGGGGTTCGGACACTGAAGCTTTCTTT
TRBJ2-7 | TRBV28 | - | CASSLPSVGEEYF | TGTGCCAGCAGTCTACCTTCGGTGGGGGAGGAGTACTTC
TRBJ2-5 | TRBV5-6 | - | CASSWTYQETQYF | TGTGCCAGCAGCTGGACATATCAAGAGACCCAGTACTTC